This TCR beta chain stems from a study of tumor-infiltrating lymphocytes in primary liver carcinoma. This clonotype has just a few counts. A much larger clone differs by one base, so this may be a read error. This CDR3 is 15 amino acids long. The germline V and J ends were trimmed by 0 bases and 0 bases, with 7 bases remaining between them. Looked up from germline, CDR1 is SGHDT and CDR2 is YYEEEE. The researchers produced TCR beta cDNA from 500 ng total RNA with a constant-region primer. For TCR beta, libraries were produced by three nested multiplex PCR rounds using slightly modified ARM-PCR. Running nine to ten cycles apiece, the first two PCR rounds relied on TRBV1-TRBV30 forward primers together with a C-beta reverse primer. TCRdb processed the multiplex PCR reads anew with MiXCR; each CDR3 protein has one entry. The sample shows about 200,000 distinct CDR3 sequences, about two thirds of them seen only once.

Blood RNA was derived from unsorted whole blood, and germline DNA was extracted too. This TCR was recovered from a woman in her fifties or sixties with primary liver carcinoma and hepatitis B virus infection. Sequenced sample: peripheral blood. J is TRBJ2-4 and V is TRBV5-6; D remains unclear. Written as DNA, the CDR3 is TGTGCCAGCAGCTTGGGAGACCTAGCCAAAAACATTCAGTACTTC. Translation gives CASSLGDLAKNIQYF.